These 24 T cell receptor beta chains came from one sample sequenced in a study of blood T cell repertoires in COVID-19. Generated by immunoSEQ multiplex PCR, the TCRdb table keeps only in-frame clones and is missing some. The sample yields 230,000 or so clones, around 88% seen once. Sample: PBMCs or T cells enriched from blood (not recorded which). The receptors were gathered from a woman in her thirties or forties with acute COVID-19.

The chain is built from TRBV19 and TRBJ1-4; unclear D gene. Germline V lookup: CDR1 LNHDA, CDR2 SQIVND (reference sequence). The CDR3 length is 11 residues. V lost 7 bases, J lost 5 bases, and 5 bases lay in between. CDR3 loop: CASKENEKLFF. The DNA of the CDR3 is TGTGCCAGTAAGGAGAATGAAAAACTGTTTTTT. Using reference TRBV19 and TRBJ1-4 for the parts outside the CDR3, the full variable domain is DGGITQSPKYLFRKEGQNVTLSCEQNLNHDAMYWYRQDPGQGLRLIYYSQIVNDFQKGDIAEGYSVSREKKESFPLTVTSAQKNPTAFYLCASKENEKLFFGSGTQLSVL.

V gene TRBV10-1 combines with J gene TRBJ1-3; D ambiguous. Germline V gene data show CDR1 as WNHNN and CDR2 as SYGVQD (reference sequence). Trimming shortened V by 0 bases and J by 4 bases, and 7 bases separated the two germline ends. The CDR3 has 14 residues. CDR3 loop: CASSESGPGNTIYF. CDR3 nucleotide sequence: TGCGCCAGCAGTGAGTCGGGCCCGGGAAACACCATATATTTT.

The CDR3 is CACQGQNEKLFF. The DNA of the CDR3 is TGTGCCTGTCAAGGACAGAATGAAAAACTGTTTTTT. The V call is TRBV30, the J call TRBJ1-4; a weak D match, TRBD1 (6 bases). CDR3 length: 12 residues. Trimming left V 6 bases short and J 5 bases short, with 10 bases between. Germline V gives CDR1 GTSNPN, CDR2 SVGIG (reference sequence). Drawing the rest from reference TRBV30 and TRBJ1-4, the complete variable domain is SQTIHQWPATLVQPVGSPLSLECTVEGTSNPNLYWYRQAAGRGLQLLFYSVGIGQISSEVPQNLSASRPQDRQFILSSKKLLLSDSGFYLCACQGQNEKLFFGSGTQLSVL.

The chain uses TRBV3-1 (or the pseudogene TRBV3-2) and TRBJ1-2; 10 nucleotides align to TRBD1. The CDR3 extends over 14 amino acids. In germline, CDR1 is LGHDT, CDR2 YNNKEL (reference sequence). With 5 bases clipped from V and 0 bases from J, the junction kept 0 bases outside the gene matches. As DNA, the CDR3 is TGTGCCAGCAGCGGGACAGGGGCTAACTATGGCTACACCTTC. Encoded protein: CASSGTGANYGYTF.

This clone has only a few counts. The genes are TRBV7-2 and TRBJ1-2; D not resolved. The CDR3 is 13 amino acids. V was cut by 0 bases and J by 7 bases, with 9 bases left in between. CDR1 SGHTA and CDR2 FQGNSA come from the germline V gene. Here the CDR3 reads CASSLATASGYTF. The CDR3 coding sequence is TGTGCCAGCAGCTTAGCGACTGCTTCTGGCTACACCTTC.

The chain joins TRBV7-2 to TRBJ2-1; no reliable D call. Germline-derived CDR1 and CDR2 are SGHTA and FQGNSA. V was trimmed by 0 bases and J by 2 bases, leaving 8 bases between them. CDR3 length: 15 residues. The CDR3 DNA follows: TGTGCCAGCAGCTTAGCCTACTCCCCCTACAATGAGCAGTTCTTC. Its protein is CASSLAYSPYNEQFF. The variable domain in full, completed from reference TRBV7-2 and TRBJ2-1, reads GAGVSQSPSNKVTEKGKDVELRCDPISGHTALYWYRQSLGQGLEFLIYFQGNSAPDKSGLPSDRFSAERTGGSVSTLTIQRTQQEDSAVYLCASSLAYSPYNEQFFGPGTRLTVL.

This chain connects TRBV5-5 to TRBJ2-5, with TRBD2 matching over 9 bases. This CDR3 spans 16 amino acids. Losses at the gene ends were 4 bases for V and 5 bases for J; bases not matched to a gene: 12. Germline CDR1 SGHKS, CDR2 YYEKEE (reference sequence). For the CDR3, the DNA is TGTGCCAGCAGCCGAGCGGGGGGCGCCGGTTTCGAGACCCAGTACTTC. Protein: CASSRAGGAGFETQYF.

The V call is TRBV7-2, the J call TRBJ1-3; a weak D match, TRBD1 (6 bases). V lost 3 bases, J lost 2 bases, and 11 bases lay in between. Germline assignment: CDR1 SGHTA and CDR2 FQGNSA. The CDR3 spans 15 residues. CDR3 nucleotide sequence: TGTGCCAGCAGCTTTACCGGGACAACTGGAAACACCATATATTTT. Translating it yields CASSFTGTTGNTIYF.

This sequence joins TRBV28 and TRBJ2-5; 10 bases match TRBD1. The V and J ends lost 7 bases and 6 bases, in that order; junction bases with no gene match: 8. Germline CDR1 and CDR2: MDHEN and SYDVKM. This CDR3 region has 14 residues. In nucleotides, the CDR3 is TGTGCCAGCACCCCGGGACAGGGGATGAAGACCCAGTACTTC. Residues: CASTPGQGMKTQYF.

DNA for the CDR3: TGTGCCACCGGACAGGTGAACACTGAAGCTTTCTTT. Residues: CATGQVNTEAFF. The chain recombines TRBV10-3 with TRBJ1-1; 7 bases line up with TRBD1. In germline, CDR1 is ENHRY, CDR2 SYGVKD. V shed 10 bases and J 0 bases; nucleotides not matched to a gene: 2. This CDR3 region has 12 residues.

The chain combines TRBV5-1 with TRBJ2-1; TRBD2 agrees at 8 bases. Germline V CDR1 and CDR2: SGHRS, YFSETQ. The J segment lost 7 bases and the V segment lost 2 bases, leaving 14 bases of the junction unmatched. This CDR3 region has 17 residues. DNA of the CDR3: TGCGCCAGCAGCTTTCGTTCGGGAGCGGGAGTGCGGAATGAGCAGTTCTTC. It translates to CASSFRSGAGVRNEQFF.

The V and J genes are TRBV11-2 and TRBJ1-1; D is ambiguous. Deletions cut 2 bases from V and 3 bases from J, with 7 bases between. The CDR3 has 13 amino acids. The germline V gene has CDR1 SGHAT and CDR2 FQNNGV. CDR3: CASSLRLDTEAFF. In nucleotides, the CDR3 is TGTGCCAGCAGCTTAAGGCTAGACACTGAAGCTTTCTTT.

Only one count was recorded for this clone. The V gene is TRBV30, the J gene TRBJ2-1; no firm D call. The ends were cut back, 7 bases at V and 13 bases at J, with 14 bases in the middle. Germline lookup yields CDR1 GTSNPN and CDR2 SVGIG (reference sequence). This CDR3 contains 10 residues. CDR3 sequence: CAFRRSPQFF. CDR3 nucleotides: TGTGCCTTCCGGCGGTCCCCACAGTTCTTC.

The chain links TRBV9 to TRBJ2-3, with D perhaps matching TRBD1 (5 bases). The CDR3 covers 16 residues. Germline V gene lookup returns CDR1 SGDLS and CDR2 YYNGEE. Between the trimmed V and J ends, which lost 0 bases and 2 bases, there was a span of 13 bases. The CDR3 reads CASSVAVTGLTDTQYF. The CDR3 DNA follows: TGTGCCAGCAGCGTAGCGGTTACAGGCCTCACAGATACGCAGTATTTT.

V is TRBV12-2 and J is TRBJ2-7; the table's D call TRBD2 went unverified against the DNA. TRBV12-2 is an annotated pseudogene. This CDR3 is 14 amino acids long. The CDR3 DNA reads as TGTGCAAGTCGCTCTGGGGGGGGAACCTACGAGCAGTACGTC. Its protein is CASRSGGGTYEQYV.

This clone turned up a few times. The chain recombines TRBV19 with TRBJ2-3; 7 nucleotides match TRBD1. Germline V gene sequence: CDR1 LNHDA, CDR2 SQIVND (reference sequence). The trim removed 4 bases at V and 5 bases at J, leaving 3 bases unmatched. This CDR3 is 13 amino acids long. This chain's CDR3 is CASSTTGRDTQYF. CDR3 in DNA: TGTGCCAGTAGTACGACAGGGAGAGATACGCAGTATTTT. The full variable domain, completed using reference TRBV19 and TRBJ2-3, is DGGITQSPKYLFRKEGQNVTLSCEQNLNHDAMYWYRQDPGQGLRLIYYSQIVNDFQKGDIAEGYSVSREKKESFPLTVTSAQKNPTAFYLCASSTTGRDTQYFGPGTRLTVL.

J is TRBJ1-5 and V is TRBV2; weak D call: TRBD1 (6 bases). CDR3 length: 14 amino acids. Germline V gene data show CDR1 as SNHLY and CDR2 as FYNNEI. Trimming left V 5 bases short and J 2 bases short, with 10 bases between. The CDR3 DNA is TGTGCCAGCAGTAGGGGACAAGGCAATCAGCCCCAGCATTTT. It encodes CASSRGQGNQPQHF. Based on the CDR3 plus reference TRBV2 and TRBJ1-5, the full variable domain is EPEVTQTPSHQVTQMGQEVILRCVPISNHLYFYWYRQILGQKVEFLVSFYNNEISEKSEIFDDQFSVERPDGSNFTLKIRSTKLEDSAMYFCASSRGQGNQPQHFGDGTRLSIL.

The chain has TRBV7-9 and TRBJ1-2, with 10 positions matching TRBD1. The CDR3 has 16 amino acids. V gave up 1 base and J gave up 7 bases; unmatched junction bases: 9. Germline values: CDR1 SEHNR, CDR2 FQNEAQ (reference sequence). The CDR3, as DNA: TGTGCCAGCAGCTTAGTAGGGGGGACAGGGGCGAGTGGCTACACCTTC. Its translation is CASSLVGGTGASGYTF.

The gene calls are TRBV3-1 (or the pseudogene TRBV3-2) and TRBJ2-1, with 7 bases lining up with TRBD2. This CDR3 comprises 14 residues. V gave up 6 bases and J gave up 9 bases; unmatched junction bases: 11. The germline gives CDR1 LGHDT, CDR2 YNNKEL (reference sequence). CDR3 amino acids: CASSRLGGPGEQFF. The CDR3, as DNA: TGTGCCAGCAGTCGACTGGGAGGGCCAGGTGAGCAGTTCTTC.

The chain recombines TRBV6-2 or TRBV6-3 with TRBJ2-7, with 7 bases matching TRBD1. CDR3 length equals 16 residues. The V gene's germline CDR1 is MNHEY and CDR2 SVGEGT. V gave up 0 bases and J gave up 2 bases; unmatched junction bases: 7. The CDR3 region is CASSYSHDRAPYEQYF. In DNA, the CDR3 is TGTGCCAGCAGTTACTCCCACGACAGGGCCCCCTACGAGCAGTACTTC.

The V gene is TRBV6-5, the J gene TRBJ1-2; D may be TRBD1 (5 bases). V shed 6 bases and J shed 6 bases, with 8 bases lying between them. The CDR3 sequence is 11 residues long. Germline V gene data show CDR1 as MNHEY and CDR2 as SVGAGI. For the CDR3, the DNA is TGTGCCAGCAGACGACAGCATGGCTACACCTTC. It is translated as CASRRQHGYTF.

This rearrangement joins TRBV29-1 to TRBJ2-3, with D possibly being TRBD2 (6 bases). The length of the CDR3 is 15 residues. Germline CDR1 reads SQVTM; CDR2 reads ANQGSEA. V was pared by 3 bases and J by 2 bases, with 15 bases between. CDR3 sequence (DNA): TGCAGCGTTGACGGACTATGGGGATCCACAGATACGCAGTATTTT. The encoded protein is CSVDGLWGSTDTQYF.

This chain uses TRBV5-1 with TRBJ1-2; 7 bases are shared with TRBD1. This CDR3 has 14 amino acids. Germline CDR1 reads SGHRS; CDR2 reads YFSETQ. With 4 bases clipped from V and 5 bases from J, the junction kept 8 bases outside the gene matches. This chain's CDR3 is CASSRDRGDYGYTF. The CDR3 DNA sequence: TGCGCCAGCAGCAGGGACAGAGGTGATTATGGCTACACCTTC.

The chain employs TRBV5-4 and TRBJ1-1; possibly TRBD1 for D (5 bases). The germline V gene encodes CDR1 SGHNT and CDR2 YYREEE (reference sequence). The length of the CDR3 is 15 residues. Trimming stripped 2 bases from V and 0 bases from J, with 11 bases between. This CDR3 reads CASSFIQGVNTEAFF. For the CDR3, the DNA is TGTGCCAGCAGCTTTATTCAGGGCGTGAACACTGAAGCTTTCTTT. Complete variable domain (other parts from reference TRBV5-4 and TRBJ1-1): ETGVTQSPTHLIKTRGQQVTLRCSSQSGHNTVSWYQQALGQGPQFIFQYYREEENGRGNFPPRFSGLQFPNYSSELNVNALELDDSALYLCASSFIQGVNTEAFFGQGTRLTVV.